Below, 6 T cell receptor beta chains from the same sample are listed, as sequenced in a study of neurological immune-mediated disorders. Each CDR3 protein gets one entry after TCRdb re-called the 5' RACE reads with MiXCR. Here the sample spans roughly 100,000 distinct CDR3 sequences, 10% to 14% being singletons. This sample's time point: longitudinal time-point 3. Material for sequencing was PBMCs. These receptors came from a female donor with HTLV-1-associated myelopathy (HAM/TSP).

This clonotype was found many times. The chain is built from TRBV20-1 and TRBJ2-7; no firm D call. The CDR3 runs 12 residues. Germline loops: CDR1 DFQATT, CDR2 SNEGSKA (reference sequence). The V end lost 6 bases, the J end lost 3 bases, and 12 bases lay between the germline ends. CDR3 protein: CSAADHFYEQYF. CDR3 in DNA: TGCAGTGCGGCTGATCATTTCTACGAGCAGTACTTC.

This clonotype showed up many times. At one end, the junction sequence differs from germline, possibly due to a read error. V is TRBV28 and J is TRBJ1-3; D not certain. The CDR3 covers 15 residues. Germline lookup yields CDR1 MDHEN and CDR2 SYDVKM. DNA of the CDR3: TGTGCCAGCAGGCCCCGACCAACTGAGGGAAAAACCATATATTTT. It yields the protein CASRPRPTEGKTIYF.

This clonotype was observed a few times. The J gene is TRBJ2-3, the V gene TRBV20-1; D is uncertain. The CDR3 consists of 12 residues. Germline CDR1 reads DFQATT; CDR2 reads SNEGSKA (reference sequence). V was shortened by 1 base and J by 5 bases, with 7 bases between the two germline ends. The CDR3, as DNA: TGCAGTGCTAGAGGTCTCGAAGATACGCAGTATTTT. Translating gives CSARGLEDTQYF.

The sample holds many counts of this clonotype. The chain couples TRBV5-1 to TRBJ2-7; D is possibly TRBD1 or TRBD2 (6 bases each). CDR3 size: 15 residues. Looked up from germline, CDR1 is SGHRS and CDR2 is YFSETQ. Trimming stripped 0 bases from V and 1 base from J, with 11 bases between. Written as DNA, the CDR3 is TGCGCCAGCAGCTTGGCCGGGGGCAGATCCTACGAGCAGTACTTC. The encoded protein is CASSLAGGRSYEQYF.

This clonotype appeared many times. The chain uses TRBV20-1 and TRBJ2-7; 11 nucleotides align to TRBD2. The trim removed 3 bases at V and 2 bases at J, leaving 9 bases unmatched. This CDR3 spans 16 amino acids. The germline gives CDR1 DFQATT, CDR2 SNEGSKA (reference sequence). CDR3: CSARVGTSGGPYEQYF. CDR3 nucleotide sequence: TGCAGTGCTAGGGTGGGAACTAGCGGGGGACCCTACGAGCAGTACTTC.

This clonotype was found many times. The chain combines TRBV5-8 with TRBJ2-2, with no clear D. Germline CDR1 SGHTS, CDR2 YDEGEE. CDR3 length: 14 amino acids. The ends were cut back, 4 bases at V and 1 base at J, with 8 bases in the middle. The CDR3 nucleotides are TGTGCCAGCAGCGCCCGACAGAACACCGGGGAGCTGTTTTTT. Protein product: CASSARQNTGELFF.